This is a list of T cell receptor beta chains from one sample in a study of cytomegalovirus exposure and HLA in healthy donors. Generated by immunoSEQ multiplex PCR, the TCRdb table keeps only in-frame clones and is missing some. The sample lists approximately 150,000 clones, approximately 76% occurring once. The sample consisted of PBMCs. These receptors all come from a woman aged 18-35 years in good health and CMV-seropositive. Both conserved end residues are part of each CDR3. The D gene is left open where the match is weak. Some rows mark clone size as missing; the rest say once, few, many or name a class of expanded clone.

-	15	TRBV27	TRBJ1-2	-	CASRGPGHRPYGYTF	TGTGCCAGCAGGGGACCGGGACACCGACCCTATGGCTACACCTTC
-	13	TRBV18	TRBJ2-5	once	CASSRRGGGTQYF	TGTGCCAGCTCCAGGAGAGGTGGAGGGACCCAGTACTTC
-	14	TRBV10-3	TRBJ2-3	-	CATSPETATDTQYF	TGTGCCACCAGTCCGGAGACGGCGACAGATACGCAGTATTTT
TRBD1	17	TRBV4-3	TRBJ1-3	-	CASSQDRTGSAGNTIYF	TGCGCCAGCAGCCAAGATAGGACAGGCTCTGCTGGAAACACCATATATTTT
-	14	TRBV21-1	TRBJ2-4	-	CASSKGSGIPIQYF	TGTGCCAGCAGCAAGGGCTCCGGGATCCCCATTCAGTACTTC
-	16	TRBV5-8	TRBJ2-6	-	CASSFIEGAGANVLTF	TGTGCCAGCAGCTTTATCGAAGGGGCAGGGGCCAACGTCCTGACTTTC
TRBD2	15	TRBV10-3	TRBJ2-1	-	CAITPGSGGYNEQFF	TGTGCCATCACCCCAGGGAGCGGGGGCTACAATGAGCAGTTCTTC
TRBD1	18	TRBV2	TRBJ1-6	-	CASSAGTGLSSYNSPLHF	TGTGCCAGCAGTGCCGGGACAGGGTTAAGCTCCTATAATTCACCCCTCCACTTT
-	14	TRBV6-1	TRBJ1-3	-	CASSERSSGNTIYF	TGTGCCAGCAGTGAACGGAGCTCTGGAAACACCATATATTTT
-	14	TRBV7-6	TRBJ2-3	-	CASSLGGGGDTQYF	TGTGCCAGCAGCTTAGGCGGAGGAGGTGATACGCAGTATTTT
-	15	TRBV27	TRBJ2-1	-	CASSLSRRGYNEQFF	TGTGCCAGCAGTTTATCGAGGAGGGGATACAATGAGCAGTTCTTC
TRBD1	12	TRBV29-1	TRBJ1-1	-	CSAGQGWTEAFF	TGCAGCGCCGGACAGGGTTGGACTGAAGCTTTCTTT
-	13	TRBV2	TRBJ1-5	-	CASSAQGRQPQHF	TGTGCCAGCAGTGCACAGGGTCGGCAGCCCCAGCATTTT
-	13	TRBV7-6	TRBJ2-7	once	CASSLGLSYEQYF	TGTGCCAGCAGCTTAGGACTTAGTTACGAGCAGTACTTC
TRBD1	15	TRBV6-5	TRBJ1-5	-	CASSFGQGFRQPQHF	TGTGCCAGCAGTTTCGGACAGGGTTTCCGTCAGCCCCAGCATTTT
-	14	TRBV18	TRBJ2-7	-	CASSPGQSSYEQYF	TGTGCCAGCTCACCAGGACAGTCCTCCTACGAGCAGTACTTC
-	16	TRBV7-6	TRBJ1-4	-	CASSSALGQVGEKLFF	TGTGCCAGCAGCTCAGCTTTGGGGCAGGTGGGAGAAAAACTGTTTTTT
TRBD2	18	TRBV5-6	TRBJ2-7	-	CASSLFVSGGPPSYEQYF	TGTGCCAGCAGCTTGTTTGTTAGCGGGGGCCCACCTTCCTACGAGCAGTACTTC
-	13	TRBV2	TRBJ2-5	-	CASSGDNGETQYF	TGTGCCAGCAGTGGGGACAACGGGGAGACCCAGTACTTC
-	14	TRBV6-1	TRBJ2-3	-	CASSALQGTDTQYF	TGTGCCAGCAGTGCCCTACAGGGTACAGATACGCAGTATTTT
-	15	TRBV4-1	TRBJ2-4	-	CASSQDPEVLDIQYF	TGCGCCAGCAGCCAAGATCCAGAGGTGTTGGACATTCAGTACTTC
-	18	TRBV7-9	TRBJ1-3	-	CASSLGRGGRISGNTIYF	TGTGCCAGCAGCTTAGGGCGGGGTGGCCGAATCTCTGGAAACACCATATATTTT
-	16	TRBV9	TRBJ1-4	-	CASSVESQGLGEKLFF	TGTGCCAGCAGCGTAGAAAGTCAGGGCTTAGGGGAAAAACTGTTTTTT
TRBD2	15	TRBV2	TRBJ2-1	once	CASSEMMGGKNEQFF	TGTGCCAGCAGTGAAATGATGGGGGGGAAGAATGAGCAGTTCTTC
-	14	TRBV6-6	TRBJ1-1	-	CASTVLWDGGEAFF	TGTGCCAGCACCGTTCTATGGGATGGAGGGGAAGCTTTCTTT
TRBD1	15	TRBV7-2	TRBJ1-5	-	CASSSGGTGGQPQHF	TGTGCCAGCAGCTCAGGAGGGACAGGGGGTCAGCCCCAGCATTTT
TRBD1	14	TRBV27	TRBJ1-2	-	CASRDSGTDYGYTF	TGTGCCAGCAGGGATTCCGGGACAGACTATGGCTACACCTTC
TRBD1	14	TRBV4-1	TRBJ1-1	-	CASSQDWGTDEAFF	TGCGCCAGCAGCCAAGATTGGGGGACAGACGAAGCTTTCTTT
-	12	TRBV5-1	TRBJ2-3	-	CASSLDADTQYF	TGCGCCAGCAGCCTAGACGCAGATACGCAGTATTTT